A single sample is the source of the 32 T cell receptor beta chains below, sequenced in a study of T and B cells in COVID-19 patients (dated by TCRdb to 2020 to 2022). TRB repertoires were amplified from approximately 250-500 ng of genomic DNA extracted from blood. Sequencing instrument: Illumina MiSeq. Multiplex PCR with BIOMED2 TRB-A/B primer pools was used to amplify the TRB rearrangements. TCRdb cleaned the public reads at Q25 with fastp, built clones with MiXCR and kept in-frame beta chains. Here each entry gathers all rows of one CDR3 protein and keeps the most common genes and DNA. Recorded for this sample are roughly 15,000 distinct CDR3 sequences; roughly a quarter of them occurred a single time. The ten most abundant clones make up about 3.1% of the sample. Sequenced: blood. Receptors originate from a human donor who had recovered from COVID-19.

V is TRBV19 and J is TRBJ1-5; possibly TRBD1 for D (5 bases). This CDR3 has 12 residues. V lost 7 bases to trimming and J lost 11 bases, with 15 bases between them. The germline gives CDR1 LNHDA, CDR2 SQIVND (reference sequence). CDR3 sequence reads: CASNLGGRAQHF. The DNA for the CDR3 is TGTGCCAGTAATCTGGGGGGGAGGGCCCAGCATTTT.

This clonotype was seen only a few times. This chain's CDR3 is CASSLTVGTEAFF. DNA of the CDR3: TGTGCCAGCAGCTTGACGGTGGGGACTGAAGCTTTCTTT. The chain employs TRBV5-6 and TRBJ1-1; D call uncertain. The germline CDR1 and CDR2 sequences are SGHDT and YYEEEE. The V gene lost 1 base and the J gene lost 5 bases, with 9 bases spanning the gap. This CDR3 spans 13 amino acids.

By share of the sample, this clonotype is medium-sized. As DNA, the CDR3 is TGTGCCAGTCGCCTAGCGGGAAAGGGCAATGAGCAGTTCTTC. Protein: CASRLAGKGNEQFF. The chain uses TRBV19 and TRBJ2-1; 9 nucleotides line up with TRBD2. Germline trimming cut 8 bases from V and 6 bases from J; bases unmatched to any gene: 8. CDR3 length: 14 amino acids. CDR1 is LNHDA and CDR2 is SQIVND in the germline V gene (reference sequence).

This clonotype occurred a few times. CDR3 DNA: TGTGCCAGCAGCTTGGCGGGGGAACTGGGACAGCCCCAGCATTTT. It specifies CASSLAGELGQPQHF. The chain combines TRBV5-4 with TRBJ1-5; D perhaps matches TRBD1 (5 bases). This CDR3 spans 15 amino acids. Between the trimmed V and J ends, which lost 0 bases and 7 bases, there was a span of 14 bases. CDR1 is SGHNT, CDR2 YYREEE, per germline (reference sequence).

The chain links TRBV5-6 to TRBJ1-1; TRBD1 matches at 10 bases. Germline-derived CDR1 and CDR2 are SGHDT and YYEEEE. Trimming took 4 bases from V and 5 from J; bases not matched to a gene: 8. The CDR3 covers 15 residues. DNA for the CDR3: TGTGCCAGCAGCAGAATTAGACAGGGGGCTACTGAAGCTTTCTTT. Its protein product is CASSRIRQGATEAFF.

The gene calls are TRBV5-1 and TRBJ2-2; D gene ambiguous. Germline CDR1 is SGHRS and CDR2 is YFSETQ. The CDR3 spans 12 residues. V shed 7 bases and J shed 1 base, with 5 bases lying between them. The CDR3, as DNA: TGCGCCAGCCAACAGAACACCGGGGAGCTGTTTTTT. Protein product: CASQQNTGELFF.

The table lists this clonotype with a few counts. V gene TRBV7-9 combines with J gene TRBJ1-1; D gene unclear. With 4 bases removed from V and 11 bases from J, the gap between germline ends came to 17 bases. The V gene's germline CDR1 is SEHNR and CDR2 FQNEAQ (reference sequence). The CDR3 runs 13 residues. CDR3 in amino acids: CASSSDATPWAFF. In nucleotides, the CDR3 is TGTGCCAGCAGCTCCGACGCGACCCCTTGGGCTTTCTTT.

The chain couples TRBV12-3 or TRBV12-4 to TRBJ2-1, with 14 bases fitting TRBD2. This CDR3 is 17 amino acids long. The ends lost 6 bases at V and 0 bases at J; junction bases unmatched: 4. In DNA form, the CDR3 reads TGTGCCAGCAGGGGGGGACTAGCGGGGGTCTCCTACAATGAGCAGTTCTTC. Protein: CASRGGLAGVSYNEQFF.

The CDR3 here is CASRSSLAGVDNEQFF. CDR3 sequence (DNA): TGTGCCAGCAGATCGAGTCTAGCGGGAGTCGACAATGAGCAGTTCTTC. V gene TRBV5-4 combines with J gene TRBJ2-1, with 10 positions matching TRBD2. There are 16 residues in the CDR3. V dropped 5 bases and J dropped 5; count of bases not matched to a gene: 10. The germline gives CDR1 SGHNT, CDR2 YYREEE (reference sequence).

This clonotype was recorded a few times. The V call is TRBV18, the J call TRBJ2-6; 7 bases match TRBD1. Germline CDR1 and CDR2: KGHSH and LQKENI. The CDR3 runs 19 residues. The V gene end was trimmed by 4 bases and the J gene end by 0 bases; junction bases not matched to a gene: 12. CDR3 protein: CASSHLTGARSSGANVLTF. CDR3 sequence (DNA): TGTGCCAGCTCACACCTCACAGGGGCTCGAAGCTCTGGGGCCAACGTCCTGACTTTC.

This clonotype appeared a few times. This sequence joins TRBV12-3 or TRBV12-4 and TRBJ1-2; 9 bases match TRBD1. This CDR3 has 16 amino acids. With 6 bases clipped from V and 8 bases from J, the junction kept 16 bases outside the gene matches. The CDR3 sequence: CASRLPPGQGIRGYTF. Here the CDR3 DNA reads TGTGCCAGCAGGCTACCTCCGGGACAGGGAATTCGGGGCTACACCTTC.

A single count supports this clonotype. The chain is built from TRBV11-2 and TRBJ1-1; D not certain. Germline CDR1 is SGHAT and CDR2 is FQNNGV. The CDR3 consists of 13 residues. V lost 0 bases, J lost 5 bases, and 7 bases lay in between. The CDR3, as DNA: TGTGCCAGCAGCTTAGAAGGTCTGACTGAAGCTTTCTTT. It codes for CASSLEGLTEAFF.

Within the sample, this clonotype is medium-sized. The chain is built from TRBV27 and TRBJ2-3, with TRBD1 identical over 7 bases. V dropped 4 bases and J dropped 2; count of bases not matched to a gene: 6. The germline V gene encodes CDR1 MNHEY and CDR2 SMNVEV (reference sequence). The CDR3 contains 15 residues. The CDR3 sequence is CASSYDRDLTDTQYF. DNA for the CDR3: TGTGCCAGCAGTTACGACAGGGACCTCACAGATACGCAGTATTTT.

This clonotype was seen repeatedly, ten times or more. The chain combines TRBV13 with TRBJ1-4, with a possible D match to TRBD1 (6 bases). Between the trimmed V and J ends, which lost 3 bases and 8 bases, there was a span of 13 bases. The germline V gene encodes CDR1 PRHDT and CDR2 FYEKMQ (reference sequence). The CDR3 extends over 14 amino acids. Here the CDR3 reads CASSFEGEGEKLFF. DNA for the CDR3: TGTGCCAGCAGCTTTGAGGGGGAAGGAGAAAAACTGTTTTTT.

The V gene is TRBV6-6, the J gene TRBJ2-7, with TRBD1 matching 8 bases. V gave up 6 bases and J gave up 2 bases; unmatched junction bases: 12. The CDR3 extends over 16 amino acids. Per the germline V gene, CDR1 is MNHNY and CDR2 is SVGAGI (reference sequence). This chain's CDR3 is CASRNRGQVGAYEQYF. DNA for the CDR3: TGTGCCAGCAGGAACAGGGGACAGGTGGGAGCCTACGAGCAGTACTTC.

The table lists this clonotype with many counts. The chain employs TRBV29-1 and TRBJ1-2; no definite D call. V dropped 4 bases and J dropped 6 bases, with 6 bases sitting between them. The CDR3 runs to 10 residues. Germline V lookup: CDR1 SQVTM, CDR2 ANQGSEA. The CDR3 DNA follows: TGCAGCGTTGTAGGGAATGGCTACACCTTC. This encodes CSVVGNGYTF.

This clonotype has more than one count but fewer than ten. This chain uses TRBV18 with TRBJ2-7, with TRBD1 matching over 9 bases. The ends lost 6 bases at V and 5 bases at J; junction bases unmatched: 14. This CDR3 is built from 16 residues. The germline gives CDR1 KGHSH, CDR2 LQKENI. The CDR3 loop is CASSPGTGILFHEQYF. The CDR3 nucleotides are TGTGCCAGCTCCCCGGGGACAGGGATTTTATTTCACGAGCAGTACTTC.

This chain links TRBV14 with TRBJ1-1; D is unclear. The CDR3 runs to 13 residues. Trimming pared 4 bases from V and 0 bases from J, leaving 6 bases between. Germline-derived CDR1 and CDR2 are SGHDN and FVKESK. CDR3 nucleotide sequence: TGTGCCAGCAGCCGGCAGATGAACACTGAAGCTTTCTTT. Its protein product is CASSRQMNTEAFF.

The chain couples TRBV18 to TRBJ1-1; D is unresolved. The CDR3 has 15 residues. Between the trimmed V and J ends, which lost 2 bases and 2 bases, there was a span of 12 bases. From germline, CDR1 is KGHSH and CDR2 LQKENI. The CDR3 is CASSPNSPGNTEAFF. DNA of the CDR3: TGTGCCAGCTCACCAAATTCCCCAGGAAACACTGAAGCTTTCTTT.

In its sample, this clonotype ranks as medium-sized. The chain carries TRBV19 and TRBJ2-5; D gene unclear. The CDR3 is 14 amino acids. The germline V gene has CDR1 LNHDA and CDR2 SQIVND (reference sequence). V was pared by 4 bases and J by 1 base, with 10 bases between. The CDR3 reads CASSNRQTQETQYF. CDR3 DNA: TGTGCCAGTAGTAATCGGCAGACCCAAGAGACCCAGTACTTC.

The sample holds a few counts of this clonotype. The V call is TRBV29-1, the J call TRBJ1-1; D ambiguous. Trimming took 6 bases from V and 5 from J, leaving 19 bases between them. This CDR3 contains 14 residues. Germline V gives CDR1 SQVTM, CDR2 ANQGSEA. The CDR3 region is CSVASTRIFTEAFF. The CDR3 DNA sequence: TGCAGCGTAGCGTCGACCCGAATTTTTACTGAAGCTTTCTTT. Using reference TRBV29-1 and TRBJ1-1 for the parts outside the CDR3, the full variable domain is SAVISQKPSRDICQRGTSLTIQCQVDSQVTMMFWYRQQPGQSLTLIATANQGSEATYESGFVIDKFPISRPNLTFSTLTVSNMSPEDSSIYLCSVASTRIFTEAFFGQGTRLTVV.

For this clonotype: Relative to the germline gene, one junction end is altered; a read error may explain this. The chain links TRBV10-3 to TRBJ1-2, with D perhaps TRBD1 (6 bases). Germline V gene data show CDR1 as ENHRY and CDR2 as SYGVKD. This CDR3 region has 14 residues. DNA for the CDR3: TGTGCCATCAGCCCCCCGGGACAACTCTATGGCTTCACCTTC. Its protein product is CAISPPGQLYGFTF.

The chain is built from TRBV30 and TRBJ1-5; D gene ambiguous. With 1 base removed from V and 5 bases from J, the gap between germline ends came to 9 bases. The germline gives CDR1 GTSNPN, CDR2 SVGIG (reference sequence). The CDR3 contains 13 residues. For the CDR3, the DNA is TGTGCCTGGAGTGGCCACCCCGATCAGCCCCAGCATTTT. It specifies CAWSGHPDQPQHF.

This clonotype rates as medium-sized (0.01 to 0.1%). This chain connects TRBV19 to TRBJ2-6, with D tentatively TRBD1 or TRBD2 (5 bases each). CDR1 is LNHDA, CDR2 SQIVND, per germline (reference sequence). The CDR3 runs 18 residues. V was clipped by 5 bases and J by 0 bases, with 17 bases between them. The CDR3 DNA reads as TGTGCCAGTAGTTCCACCGGGACGACTCGCTCTGGGGCCAACGTCCTGACTTTC. Encoded protein: CASSSTGTTRSGANVLTF.

The chain recombines TRBV6-5 with TRBJ2-1; 10 bases are shared with TRBD1. There are 15 residues in the CDR3. Germline assignment: CDR1 MNHEY and CDR2 SVGAGI. The junction had 3 bases not matched to a gene; V was cut back by 0 bases and J by 7 bases. As DNA, the CDR3 is TGTGCCAGCAGTTACTCCCGGACAGGGGGGAATGAGCAGTTCTTC. Its translation: CASSYSRTGGNEQFF.

The table lists this clonotype with a few counts. The chain carries TRBV5-4 and TRBJ1-2; D gene uncertain. V was clipped by 5 bases and J by 4 bases, with 12 bases between them. CDR3 size: 13 residues. The V gene's germline CDR1 is SGHNT and CDR2 YYREEE (reference sequence). CDR3 sequence reads: CASSSSGPYGYTF. CDR3 nucleotides: TGTGCCAGCAGTTCGAGCGGCCCCTATGGCTACACCTTC.

This sequence joins TRBV5-4 and TRBJ1-1; the D gene is possibly TRBD1 (5 bases). Germline CDR1 and CDR2: SGHNT and YYREEE (reference sequence). V shed 0 bases and J shed 4 bases, with 10 bases lying between them. The CDR3 runs 14 residues. The CDR3: CASSLAGGGTEAFF. The CDR3 coding sequence is TGTGCCAGCAGCTTGGCCGGGGGGGGCACTGAAGCTTTCTTT.

This clonotype is medium-sized by share. The rearrangement joins TRBV19 to TRBJ2-2, with D possibly TRBD2 on 5 matching bases. Germline V lookup: CDR1 LNHDA, CDR2 SQIVND (reference sequence). V shed 9 bases and J shed 4 bases, with 15 bases lying between them. This CDR3 comprises 14 residues. The chain's CDR3 is CASGVSRGTGELFF. The DNA for the CDR3 is TGTGCCAGCGGGGTCTCCCGGGGCACCGGGGAGCTGTTTTTT.

The chain joins TRBV12-3 or TRBV12-4 to TRBJ2-7; the D gene is possibly TRBD1 (5 bases). Trimming stripped 4 bases from V and 1 base from J, with 11 bases between. CDR3 length: 14 residues. The CDR3 nucleotides read TGTGCCAGCAGTTCCTCGGACATTTCCTACGAGCAGTACTTC. Amino acid sequence: CASSSSDISYEQYF.

Note on this clonotype: The CDR3 end shows no conserved phenylalanine or tryptophan, and so a read error is likely. V gene TRBV10-3 combines with J gene TRBJ1-5; D unresolved. V lost 5 bases, J lost 0 bases, and 8 bases lay in between. Germline loops: CDR1 ENHRY, CDR2 SYGVKD. The CDR3 sequence is 14 residues long. The CDR3 region has the DNA TGTGCCATCAGTCCGGCCGATAGCAATCAGCCCCAGCATTCT. Translation gives CAISPADSNQPQHS.

A few counts support this clonotype. V is TRBV5-1 and J is TRBJ2-1; TRBD1 or TRBD2 may be the D gene (5 bases each). V lost 4 bases and J lost 6, with 11 bases in between. This CDR3 is 13 amino acids long. Germline values: CDR1 SGHRS, CDR2 YFSETQ. CDR3 sequence (DNA): TGCGCCAGCAGCCGGGGCCCCGCCAATGAGCAGTTCTTC. Translating it yields CASSRGPANEQFF.

Remarks on this clonotype: A much larger clone differs by one base, so this may be a read error. The CDR3 DNA reads as TGTGCCAGCAGTTACCTCGATGAGCAGTACTTC. It specifies CASSYLDEQYF. The chain links TRBV6-5 to TRBJ2-4; D not resolved. The CDR3 extends over 11 amino acids. Trimming shortened V by 2 bases and J by 13 bases, and 9 bases separated the two germline ends. Germline V gives CDR1 MNHEY, CDR2 SVGAGI.